These 24 T cell receptor beta chains were all obtained from the same sample, sequenced in a study of blood T cell repertoires in COVID-19. The assay was immunoSEQ multiplex PCR, and TCRdb's table has in-frame clones only and misses some. Of around 170,000 clones listed, about 88% are singletons. What was sequenced was peripheral blood. The source is a man aged 55 to 70 with acute or convalescent COVID-19.

This sequence joins TRBV9 and TRBJ1-5; TRBD1 might be the D (6 bases). Germline CDR1 reads SGDLS; CDR2 reads YYNGEE. This CDR3 contains 15 residues. V shed 0 bases and J shed 5 bases, with 12 bases lying between them. The CDR3 reads CASSVEGTPYQPQHF. DNA of the CDR3: TGTGCCAGCAGCGTAGAAGGGACACCTTATCAGCCCCAGCATTTT.

The chain carries TRBV11-3 and TRBJ1-1; 11 bases are shared with TRBD1. Germline assignment: CDR1 SGHNT and CDR2 YENEEA. V was pared by 0 bases and J by 4 bases, with 1 base of the junction left unmatched. This CDR3 comprises 15 residues. The CDR3, as DNA: TGTGCCAGCAGCTTAGATGGGACAGGGGGCACTGAAGCTTTCTTT. Residues: CASSLDGTGGTEAFF. The complete variable domain, with remaining parts taken from reference TRBV11-3 and TRBJ1-1, reads EAGVVQSPRYKIIEKKQPVAFWCNPISGHNTLYWYLQNLGQGPELLIRYENEEAVDDSQLPKDRFSAERLKGVDSTLKIQPAELGDSAVYLCASSLDGTGGTEAFFGQGTRLTVV.

The chain carries TRBV7-9 and TRBJ1-1; D perhaps matches TRBD1 (6 bases). The CDR3 consists of 13 residues. CDR1 and CDR2 (germline): SEHNR, FQNEAQ (reference sequence). Trimming shortened V by 8 bases and J by 3 bases, and 13 bases separated the two germline ends. CDR3 nucleotides: TGTGCCAGCCTAGGACAGACTTACACTGAAGCTTTCTTT. Translation: CASLGQTYTEAFF.

The V call is TRBV6-2 or TRBV6-3, the J call TRBJ2-3; TRBD1 aligns across 7 bases. The J segment lost 2 bases and the V segment lost 6 bases, leaving 14 bases of the junction unmatched. This CDR3 is built from 17 residues. Per germline, CDR1 MNHEY and CDR2 SVGEGT. CDR3 coding DNA: TGTGCCAGCAGCCCTAACAGGGGTATGGGCCACACAGATACGCAGTATTTT. This encodes CASSPNRGMGHTDTQYF.

The rearrangement links TRBV5-1 to TRBJ2-3, with TRBD1 as a possible D gene (6 bases). CDR1 and CDR2 (germline): SGHRS, YFSETQ. The CDR3 spans 15 residues. Trimming took off 1 base at V and 1 base at J, with 10 bases between the two ends. For the CDR3, the DNA is TGCGCCAGCAGCTTGTGGGGACAAGGCACAGATACGCAGTATTTT. This gives the protein CASSLWGQGTDTQYF.

V is TRBV19 and J is TRBJ2-5; 7 bases are a match to TRBD1. V was clipped by 5 bases and J by 1 base; unmatched bases: 4. CDR1 and CDR2 (germline): LNHDA, SQIVND (reference sequence). The CDR3 has 14 residues. CDR3 amino acids: CASSQGTVQETQYF. CDR3 DNA sequence: TGTGCCAGTAGTCAAGGGACAGTCCAAGAGACCCAGTACTTC.

CDR3 in DNA: TGCGCCAGCAGCCCTCAGCCGCGGGGGGGCGGGGAGCTGTTTTTT. This translates into CASSPQPRGGGELFF. This chain joins TRBV5-1 and TRBJ2-2; 9 bases match TRBD2. The CDR3 runs to 15 residues. Germline loops: CDR1 SGHRS, CDR2 YFSETQ. J lost 7 bases, V lost 4 bases, and 8 bases had no gene match. Filled out from reference TRBV5-1 and TRBJ2-2, the complete variable domain reads KAGVTQTPRYLIKTRGQQVTLSCSPISGHRSVSWYQQTPGQGLQFLFEYFSETQRNKGNFPGRFSGRQFSNSRSEMNVSTLELGDSALYLCASSPQPRGGGELFFGEGSRLTVL.

This chain links TRBV7-2 with TRBJ1-2; tentatively, D is TRBD1 (5 bases). Germline assignment: CDR1 SGHTA and CDR2 FQGNSA. V was trimmed by 3 bases and J by 2 bases, leaving 7 bases between them. The CDR3 runs to 13 residues. In DNA form, the CDR3 reads TGTGCCAGCAGCTTGGGGGGGAACTATGGCTACACCTTC. Translated, it gives CASSLGGNYGYTF.

The chain couples TRBV29-1 to TRBJ1-1; the D gene is possibly TRBD1 (6 bases). The V end was cut by 7 bases, the J end by 0 bases, with 15 bases between. The CDR3 covers 14 residues. Germline V gives CDR1 SQVTM, CDR2 ANQGSEA. The CDR3 DNA follows: TGCAGCGCGGTGGACAGTACGATGAACACTGAAGCTTTCTTT. Its translation is CSAVDSTMNTEAFF.

J is TRBJ2-7 and V is TRBV5-5, with TRBD1 as a possible D gene (5 bases). The CDR3 has 13 residues. The V gene lost 0 bases and the J gene lost 6 bases, with 10 bases spanning the gap. Per the germline V gene, CDR1 is SGHKS and CDR2 is YYEKEE (reference sequence). The CDR3 is CASSLGAGLEQYV. CDR3 DNA sequence: TGTGCCAGCAGCTTGGGTGCAGGGCTCGAGCAGTACGTC.

The chain uses TRBV19 and TRBJ1-2; D is uncertain. CDR3 length equals 15 residues. Trimming shortened V by 2 bases and J by 8 bases, and 18 bases separated the two germline ends. Per germline, CDR1 LNHDA and CDR2 SQIVND (reference sequence). Written as DNA, the CDR3 is TGTGCCAGTAGTATAAGCTGGGAGGGAACGGTCGGCTACACCTTC. The encoded protein is CASSISWEGTVGYTF.

The rearrangement uses TRBV10-1 and TRBJ2-4; possibly TRBD1 for D (5 bases). Germline V gives CDR1 WNHNN, CDR2 SYGVQD (reference sequence). The ends were cut back, 3 bases at V and 2 bases at J, with 8 bases in the middle. This CDR3 is 14 amino acids long. DNA of the CDR3: TGCGCCAGCAGTGAAGGGGCGACCAAAAACATTCAGTACTTC. The encoded protein is CASSEGATKNIQYF.

This chain links TRBV3-1 (or the pseudogene TRBV3-2) with TRBJ1-3; no definite D call. V lost 3 bases and J lost 4, with 7 bases in between. This CDR3 has 13 residues. Per the germline V gene, CDR1 is LGHDT and CDR2 is YNNKEL (reference sequence). The chain's CDR3 is CASSHRRGNTIYF. DNA for the CDR3: TGTGCCAGCAGCCACAGGAGGGGAAACACCATATATTTT.

The rearrangement uses TRBV5-1 and TRBJ2-3, with TRBD2 matching over 7 bases. V dropped 4 bases and J dropped 0; count of bases not matched to a gene: 8. The CDR3 is 16 residues long. Looked up from germline, CDR1 is SGHRS and CDR2 is YFSETQ. The CDR3 bases are TGCGCCAGCAGCCTGGGCGGGGGTGCTAGCACAGATACGCAGTATTTT. It specifies CASSLGGGASTDTQYF.

CDR3 coding DNA: TGTGCCAGCAGTCCGGGACAGAATCAAGAGACCCAGTACTTC. It translates to CASSPGQNQETQYF. V and J are TRBV2 and TRBJ2-5; 7 positions match TRBD1. This CDR3 contains 14 residues. CDR1 SNHLY and CDR2 FYNNEI come from the germline V gene. V shed 5 bases and J 2 bases; nucleotides not matched to a gene: 5.

This chain connects TRBV11-2 to TRBJ1-2; the D gene is possibly TRBD1 (5 bases). The V and J ends lost 1 base and 2 bases respectively, with 5 bases between them. Germline loops: CDR1 SGHAT, CDR2 FQNNGV. The CDR3 covers 13 residues. The CDR3 nucleotides read TGTGCCAGCAGCTTAGGACAGAACTATGGCTACACCTTC. As protein: CASSLGQNYGYTF.

The rearrangement uses TRBV27 and TRBJ1-2; weak D call: TRBD1 (6 bases). CDR1 and CDR2 (germline): MNHEY, SMNVEV (reference sequence). The CDR3 contains 14 residues. Trimming shortened V by 8 bases and J by 5 bases, and 18 bases separated the two germline ends. The DNA of the CDR3 is TGTGCCAGCCGGTCCTTATCCCAGGGGTATGGCTACACCTTC. As protein: CASRSLSQGYGYTF.

The rearrangement uses TRBV19 and TRBJ2-3; 8 bases fit TRBD1. This CDR3 spans 13 amino acids. Trimming at V came to 4 bases and at J to 13 bases, leaving 10 bases not matched to a gene. The germline CDR1 and CDR2 sequences are LNHDA and SQIVND (reference sequence). CDR3 region: CASSKAGGGMEYF. Written as DNA, the CDR3 is TGTGCCAGTAGTAAAGCAGGGGGCGGAATGGAGTATTTT. The variable domain in full, with the rest retrieved from reference TRBV19 and TRBJ2-3, is DGGITQSPKYLFRKEGQNVTLSCEQNLNHDAMYWYRQDPGQGLRLIYYSQIVNDFQKGDIAEGYSVSREKKESFPLTVTSAQKNPTAFYLCASSKAGGGMEYFGPGTRLTVL.

The gene calls are TRBV3-1 (or the pseudogene TRBV3-2) and TRBJ1-2; 9 nucleotides align to TRBD1. The CDR3 is made up of 16 amino acids. CDR1 and CDR2 from the germline V gene are LGHDT and YNNKEL (reference sequence). The J segment lost 2 bases and the V segment lost 3 bases, leaving 7 bases of the junction unmatched. CDR3 DNA: TGTGCCAGCAGCCAGGGTCAGACAGGGGGAAACTATGGCTACACCTTC. This gives the protein CASSQGQTGGNYGYTF.

The chain is built from TRBV11-3 and TRBJ1-5, with a weak D call TRBD1 (5 bases). Deletions cut 3 bases from V and 0 bases from J, with 9 bases between. The length of the CDR3 is 15 residues. CDR1 SGHNT and CDR2 YENEEA come from the germline V gene. DNA of the CDR3: TGTGCCAGCAGCTTGGGGGGGGATAGCAATCAGCCCCAGCATTTT. Translation gives CASSLGGDSNQPQHF.

Regarding this clone: This specimen includes other DNA sequences encoding the same CDR3. CDR3 DNA: TGCGCCAGCAGCGCGACAGGGGTTGGCAATCAGCCCCAGCATTTT. Protein: CASSATGVGNQPQHF. V gene TRBV5-1 combines with J gene TRBJ1-5, with 8 bases matching TRBD1. V was pared by 4 bases and J by 2 bases, with 5 bases of the junction left unmatched. The CDR3 contains 15 residues. Germline lookup yields CDR1 SGHRS and CDR2 YFSETQ.

The genes are TRBV5-4 and TRBJ1-4; D perhaps matches TRBD1 (6 bases). This CDR3 is 14 amino acids long. Germline V gene sequence: CDR1 SGHNT, CDR2 YYREEE (reference sequence). V shed 5 bases and J shed 4 bases, with 12 bases lying between them. The CDR3 bases are TGTGCCAGCAGGGATGGACAGTTTAATGAAAAACTGTTTTTT. This sequence encodes CASRDGQFNEKLFF. Full variable domain (missing parts from reference TRBV5-4 and TRBJ1-4): ETGVTQSPTHLIKTRGQQVTLRCSSQSGHNTVSWYQQALGQGPQFIFQYYREEENGRGNFPPRFSGLQFPNYSSELNVNALELDDSALYLCASRDGQFNEKLFFGSGTQLSVL.

The chain links TRBV6-5 to TRBJ2-7, with 9 bases that match TRBD1. V shed 2 bases and J 3 bases; nucleotides not matched to a gene: 5. The CDR3 runs to 15 residues. Looked up from germline, CDR1 is MNHEY and CDR2 is SVGAGI. CDR3 in DNA: TGTGCCAGCAGTTACCCGGGACAGGGCCTCTACGAGCAGTACTTC. It translates to CASSYPGQGLYEQYF.

This clone occurred once. A read error may be the cause here, since a much bigger clone is one base away. The chain joins TRBV10-2 to TRBJ2-3; D remains unclear. The germline V gene encodes CDR1 WSHSY and CDR2 SAAADI. Trimming cost V 6 bases and J 0 bases, with 4 bases left between them. This CDR3 is built from 12 residues. CDR3 loop: CASSPSTDTQYF. For the CDR3, the DNA is TGCGCCAGCAGCCCAAGCACAGATACGCAGTATTTT.